What follows are 10 T cell receptor beta chains derived from one specimen sequenced in a study of T-cell memory formation after mild COVID-19. TCRdb passed the 5' RACE reads through MiXCR, listing each CDR3 protein once. The table lists some 160,000 distinct CDR3 sequences, over 10% of them singletons. The sequenced material came from PBMCs or a T cell subset sorted from them (not recorded which). These receptors were taken from a man between 18 and 35 years old who had mild COVID-19 (a few samples of this study predate the infection). Cell type and time point are not known.

This clonotype was counted only a few times. The chain couples TRBV10-1 to TRBJ2-7; 9 positions match TRBD1. The CDR3 loop spans 14 amino acids. The germline V gene has CDR1 WNHNN and CDR2 SYGVQD (reference sequence). With V trimmed by 4 bases and J by 5 bases, 6 bases remained unmatched. DNA for the CDR3: TGCGCCAGCAGTGCGGGACAGGGAAGAGACGAGCAGTACTTC. Translating it yields CASSAGQGRDEQYF.

CDR3 nucleotide sequence: TGTGCCAGCAGCGAGGGACAGGGAAGGGAATTAGAGACCCAGTACTTC. It encodes CASSEGQGRELETQYF. The chain carries TRBV9 and TRBJ2-5, with 9 bases identical to TRBD1. Germline assignment: CDR1 SGDLS and CDR2 YYNGEE. J gave up 4 bases and V 3 bases, and 10 bases lay outside the gene matches. The CDR3 is made up of 16 amino acids.

This sequence joins TRBV20-1 and TRBJ1-1; D is undetermined. V lost 3 bases and J 7 bases, leaving 15 bases between the germline ends. Looked up from germline, CDR1 is DFQATT and CDR2 is SNEGSKA (reference sequence). The CDR3 is 13 residues long. CDR3 in amino acids: CSASTDTRIEAFF. CDR3 sequence (DNA): TGCAGTGCTAGTACAGACACACGCATTGAAGCTTTCTTT.

At least ten counts were recorded for this clonotype. V and J are TRBV27 and TRBJ2-3; TRBD1 matches 9 bases. Germline V gene sequence: CDR1 MNHEY, CDR2 SMNVEV (reference sequence). This CDR3 has 14 residues. V lost 10 bases, J lost 4 bases, and 9 bases stayed unmatched. CDR3 residues: CATTPGQGSDTQYF. CDR3 nucleotides: TGTGCCACCACGCCGGGACAGGGATCAGATACGCAGTATTTT.

This clonotype was counted a few times. The V and J genes are TRBV7-9 and TRBJ2-1; 11 nucleotides match TRBD1. The CDR3 runs to 17 residues. The ends lost 6 bases at V and 2 bases at J; junction bases unmatched: 9. Germline assignment: CDR1 SEHNR and CDR2 FQNEAQ (reference sequence). This CDR3 reads CASSGPGQGVPYNEQFF. CDR3 sequence (DNA): TGTGCCAGCAGTGGGCCGGGACAGGGGGTGCCCTACAATGAGCAGTTCTTC.

This clonotype was counted between two and nine times. The V call is TRBV7-2, the J call TRBJ1-2; 11 nucleotides line up with TRBD1. The CDR3 runs 15 residues. The germline gives CDR1 SGHTA, CDR2 FQGNSA. J gave up 4 bases and V 6 bases, and 7 bases lay outside the gene matches. The CDR3 loop reads CASRSGQGGIYGYTF. For the CDR3, the DNA is TGTGCCAGCAGATCGGGACAGGGGGGTATCTATGGCTACACCTTC.

This clonotype was counted at least ten times. This sequence joins TRBV5-6 and TRBJ2-7; D call uncertain. The CDR3 has 13 amino acids. Germline V gene sequence: CDR1 SGHDT, CDR2 YYEEEE. V was cut by 3 bases and J by 7 bases, with 14 bases left in between. CDR3 DNA: TGTGCCAGCAGCTCCGGGTCACCCTTTGAGCAGTACTTC. Amino acid sequence: CASSSGSPFEQYF.

The chain links TRBV5-1 to TRBJ2-5; weak D call: TRBD2 (6 bases). Trimming pared 0 bases from V and 0 bases from J, leaving 12 bases between. Germline values: CDR1 SGHRS, CDR2 YFSETQ. This CDR3 spans 16 amino acids. The CDR3 reads CASSLAVRLDQETQYF. CDR3 in DNA: TGCGCCAGCAGCTTGGCCGTACGACTAGACCAAGAGACCCAGTACTTC. The full variable domain, with the rest looked up from reference TRBV5-1 and TRBJ2-5, is KAGVTQTPRYLIKTRGQQVTLSCSPISGHRSVSWYQQTPGQGLQFLFEYFSETQRNKGNFPGRFSGRQFSNSRSEMNVSTLELGDSALYLCASSLAVRLDQETQYFGPGTRLLVL.

The V call is TRBV7-2, the J call TRBJ1-2; 7 bases fit TRBD1. V lost 1 base to trimming and J lost 9 bases; unmatched junction nucleotides: 8. Looked up from germline, CDR1 is SGHTA and CDR2 is FQGNSA. This CDR3 spans 14 amino acids. The DNA of the CDR3 is TGTGCCAGCAGCTTAGGAGAGACAGGGATACGCTACACCTTC. Translated: CASSLGETGIRYTF.

The rearrangement joins TRBV2 to TRBJ2-3, with TRBD2 as a possible D gene (6 bases). The CDR3 totals 12 residues. Germline V gene data show CDR1 as SNHLY and CDR2 as FYNNEI. Trimming removed 4 bases at V and 10 bases at J, with 12 bases between. CDR3 loop: CASSAGGGSQYF. DNA for the CDR3: TGTGCCAGCAGTGCGGGTGGGGGGTCGCAGTATTTT. The full variable domain, with the rest looked up from reference TRBV2 and TRBJ2-3, is EPEVTQTPSHQVTQMGQEVILRCVPISNHLYFYWYRQILGQKVEFLVSFYNNEISEKSEIFDDQFSVERPDGSNFTLKIRSTKLEDSAMYFCASSAGGGSQYFGPGTRLTVL.